The rows below give T cell receptor beta chains drawn from one sample of a study of CD8 T cells in ankylosing spondylitis. MiXCR, applied by TCRdb to the 5' RACE reads, yields one record per CDR3 protein. The repertoire has roughly 140,000 distinct CDR3 sequences, 40% to 50% of them found once; the top ten carry 12% to 15%. Sequenced sample: synovial fluid, either unsorted or a sorted T cell fraction (not recorded which). The origin of the receptors is a male donor with ankylosing spondylitis. CDR3s include the opening cysteine and the closing phenylalanine or tryptophan. D genes are given only for firm matches. Expanded clones get a size class; other rows say once, few or many, or leave the size out.

V gene	J gene	D gene	clone size	CDR3 DNA	CDR3 protein
TRBV6-2/TRBV6-3	TRBJ1-2	TRBD1	-	TGTGCCAGCAGTTACCGTCGACCCGACAGGGACTATGGCTACACCTTC	CASSYRRPDRDYGYTF
TRBV5-1	TRBJ1-2	-	-	TGCGCCAGCAGCTTGGACAGAGCAAATGGCTACACCTTC	CASSLDRANGYTF
TRBV7-9	TRBJ2-5	-	few	TGTGCCAGCAGCTTAGCGAAACTGGATGGGGTCGGAGAGACCCAGTACTTC	CASSLAKLDGVGETQYF
TRBV7-9	TRBJ2-3	-	-	TGTGCCAGCAGCTCGACCCGCACAGATACGCAGTATTTT	CASSSTRTDTQYF
TRBV3-1	TRBJ1-1	-	-	TGTGCCAGCAGCCCCCCAGGCAGAAACACTGAAGCTTTCTTT	CASSPPGRNTEAFF
TRBV7-2	TRBJ1-5	TRBD1	-	TGTGCCAGCAGCTCGGGGACAGGGAGAATGCCCCAGCATTTT	CASSSGTGRMPQHF
TRBV6-5	TRBJ1-1	-	-	TGTGCCAGCAGTTACTCGGGGGGGGCTGGGGAAGCTTTCTTT	CASSYSGGAGEAFF
TRBV6-1	TRBJ1-1	-	few	TGTGCCAGCAGCGACCCAGGGGCCGGGGTGACTGAAGCTTTCTTT	CASSDPGAGVTEAFF
TRBV5-6	TRBJ2-7	TRBD2	-	TGTGCCAGCAGCGTTCCCGGCGGGAGTTCCTACGAGCAGTACTTC	CASSVPGGSSYEQYF
TRBV24-1	TRBJ1-5	-	-	TGTGCCACCAGTGATTTCACTAACCCGACCTCCGGGAGCTCGTATCAGCCCCAGCATTTT	CATSDFTNPTSGSSYQPQHF
TRBV12-3/TRBV12-4	TRBJ2-2	-	few	TGTGCCAGCAGTTTTGGATGGGGGAGTACCACCGGGGAGCTGTTTTTT	CASSFGWGSTTGELFF
TRBV7-6	TRBJ1-1	-	-	TGTGCCAGCAGCTTAGTCGGGGAAGGCACTGAAGCTTTCTTT	CASSLVGEGTEAFF
TRBV28	TRBJ2-1	TRBD2	-	TGTGCCAGCAGTTTATGCAGACTAGCGGGATGCAATGAGCAGTTCTTC	CASSLCRLAGCNEQFF
TRBV29-1	TRBJ2-3	-	-	TGCAGCGTTCGACCCCTCTACCCGAACACAGATACGCAGTATTTT	CSVRPLYPNTDTQYF
TRBV28	TRBJ2-1	TRBD2	-	TGTGCCAGCACCGGTAGCGGGTATGAGCAGTTCTTC	CASTGSGYEQFF
TRBV4-1	TRBJ2-7	-	-	TGCGCCAGCAGCCTCCAAGGGGGGGAGTTAGGGTACGAGCAGTACTTC	CASSLQGGELGYEQYF
TRBV15	TRBJ2-1	-	few	TGTGCCACCAGCAGAGACTCCGGACCCCAGACGCTACTCTTC	CATSRDSGPQTLLF
TRBV12-3/TRBV12-4	TRBJ1-2	-	-	TGTGCCAGCAGTTTCGAGGGTTCCGGCTCCGGGTCGTACTATGGCTACACCTTC	CASSFEGSGSGSYYGYTF
TRBV19	TRBJ1-5	-	-	TGTGCCAGTACCACTCATCTGGCCGTCGGCAATCAGCCCCAGCATTTT	CASTTHLAVGNQPQHF
TRBV18	TRBJ2-7	TRBD1	few	TGTGCCAGCTCACCCAGGACAGGGAAACCCTACGAGCAGTACTTC	CASSPRTGKPYEQYF
TRBV5-1	TRBJ2-6	-	-	TGCGCCAGCAGCCCAGGGGCTAATGGGGCCAACGTCCTGACTTTC	CASSPGANGANVLTF
TRBV10-2	TRBJ2-7	TRBD2	-	TGCGCCAGCAGTTATAGCGGGAGTCAATACGAGCAGTACTTC	CASSYSGSQYEQYF
TRBV10-3	TRBJ2-5	TRBD1	-	TGTGCCATCAGGACAGGGCCCAGAGAGACCCAGTACTTC	CAIRTGPRETQYF
TRBV2	TRBJ2-5	-	-	TGTGCCAGCAGTGAAGGAGGCTCCCTCGAGACCCAGTACTTC	CASSEGGSLETQYF
TRBV4-1	TRBJ1-5	-	few	TGCGCCAGCAGTCCATGGAGGGCTAATCAGCCCCAGCATTTT	CASSPWRANQPQHF
TRBV4-1	TRBJ2-1	-	few	TGCGCCAGCAGCCTGACTGGCCTCGTCCACAATGAGCAGTTCTTC	CASSLTGLVHNEQFF
TRBV20-1	TRBJ2-1	TRBD2	-	TGCAGTGCTAGAGATCGGCTAGCGGGGGGCAATTACAATGAGCAGTTCTTC	CSARDRLAGGNYNEQFF
TRBV29-1	TRBJ2-1	-	-	TGCAGCGTTGAGATTGTGAAACCTGGCAATGAGCAGTTCTTC	CSVEIVKPGNEQFF
TRBV20-1	TRBJ2-5	-	-	TGCAGTGCTAGAGGAGAGAGCGGATTAGAGACCCAGTACTTC	CSARGESGLETQYF
TRBV11-2	TRBJ2-1	TRBD2	-	TGTGCCAGCAGCCTCCAGACTAGCGGGAGTGGAAATGAGCAGTTCTTC	CASSLQTSGSGNEQFF
TRBV2	TRBJ1-1	TRBD1	once	TGTGCCAGCAGGACTAGACAGGGGGTGAACACTGAAGCTTTCTTT	CASRTRQGVNTEAFF
TRBV15	TRBJ2-7	-	once	TGTGCCACCAGCAGAGCCGGAGGGTCCGAGCAGTACTTC	CATSRAGGSEQYF
TRBV9	TRBJ2-2	-	-	TGTGCCAGCAGCGTAGCGGATTCTGGATTGCCCCCGGTTACCGGGGAGCTGTTTTTT	CASSVADSGLPPVTGELFF
TRBV13	TRBJ2-5	-	-	TGTGCCAGCAGCTTTCTTGGGTTCCAAGAGACCCAGTACTTC	CASSFLGFQETQYF
TRBV27	TRBJ2-1	-	-	TGTGCCAGCAGAGGGGGGCAGTTCTTC	CASRGGQFF
TRBV27	TRBJ1-2	-	-	TGTGCCAGCAGTTTATTTGGCAGGGATGGGTTTAACTATGGCTACACCTTC	CASSLFGRDGFNYGYTF
TRBV11-1	TRBJ2-1	-	-	TGTGCCAGCAGCTCAAGGGGACATCGCATCGGGAATGAGCAGTTCTTC	CASSSRGHRIGNEQFF
TRBV2	TRBJ1-4	-	-	TGTGCCAGCACGGGGGTCCTTAATGAAAAACTGTTTTTT	CASTGVLNEKLFF
TRBV15	TRBJ1-2	-	-	TGTGCCACCAGCAGAGATCCCACAGGGATCTATGGCTACACCTTC	CATSRDPTGIYGYTF
TRBV20-1	TRBJ2-7	TRBD2	-	TGCAGTGCTAGGACGACTAGCGGCACCTACGAGCAGTACTTC	CSARTTSGTYEQYF
TRBV7-8	TRBJ2-3	-	-	TGTGCCAGCAGGCGACAAGTAGCCCACACAGATACGCAGTATTTT	CASRRQVAHTDTQYF
TRBV7-9	TRBJ1-4	-	-	TGTGCCAGCAGCTCTACGGGGGTAAGGTGGTTTTTT	CASSSTGVRWFF
TRBV4-3	TRBJ1-1	-	-	TGCGCCAGCAGCCAGGGAAGGCGGACTGAAGCTTTCTTT	CASSQGRRTEAFF
TRBV29-1	TRBJ1-3	-	-	TGCAGCGTTGATGTCGGCACTCTGGGAAACACCATATATTTT	CSVDVGTLGNTIYF
TRBV10-3	TRBJ2-3	TRBD1	few	TGTGCCATCAGGCGATTGGACAGGGGGGGCACAGATACGCAGTATTTT	CAIRRLDRGGTDTQYF
TRBV7-9	TRBJ2-7	TRBD2	-	TGTGCCAGCAGCATCACTAGCGGGGGCATGGAGCAGTACTTC	CASSITSGGMEQYF
TRBV4-1	TRBJ2-2	-	few	TGCGCCAGCAGCCAAGGGCCCCGAGAATACGCCGGGGAGCTGTTTTTT	CASSQGPREYAGELFF
TRBV12-3/TRBV12-4	TRBJ1-1	-	few	TGTGCCAGCAGTTCAGGGTGGACTGAAGCTTTCTTT	CASSSGWTEAFF